Shown below are 25 T cell receptor beta chains from a single sample sequenced in a study of T cell repertoires in cytomegalovirus infection. Each CDR3 protein is one row after TCRdb ran MiXCR on the reads. This table holds 650,000 to 900,000 distinct CDR3 sequences, approximately 32% found once. Antigen specificity for these receptors is unknown. Specimen: cultured CD8+ T cells from PBMCs, collected from culture after CMV antigen stimulation. These receptor sequences come from a human donor in good health (CMV status not recorded). Some clones in this sample may be carry-over from other donors' samples.

The chain has TRBV6-5 and TRBJ2-2; the match to TRBD1 covers 11 bases. This CDR3 contains 17 residues. Germline CDR1 and CDR2: MNHEY and SVGAGI. V was pared by 2 bases and J by 4 bases, with 6 bases of the junction left unmatched. For the CDR3, the DNA is TGTGCCAGCAGTTACCATGGACAGGGGGCGGTCACCGGGGAGCTGTTTTTT. It is translated as CASSYHGQGAVTGELFF.

This clonotype was counted only a few times. The gene calls are TRBV7-9 and TRBJ2-1, with 8 nucleotides matching TRBD2. Germline V gene sequence: CDR1 SEHNR, CDR2 FQNEAQ (reference sequence). J was trimmed by 8 bases and V by 2 bases; bases with no gene match: 14. CDR3 length equals 17 residues. CDR3: CASSLKKGLVPTDEQFF. DNA of the CDR3: TGTGCCAGCAGCTTAAAAAAGGGACTAGTCCCCACTGATGAGCAGTTCTTC. Drawing the rest from reference TRBV7-9 and TRBJ2-1, the complete variable domain is DTGVSQNPRHKITKRGQNVTFRCDPISEHNRLYWYRQTLGQGPEFLTYFQNEAQLEKSRLLSDRFSAERPKGSFSTLEIQRTEQGDSAMYLCASSLKKGLVPTDEQFFGPGTRLTVL.

V gene TRBV29-1 combines with J gene TRBJ2-2; D ambiguous. The CDR3 runs to 11 residues. Trimming left V 7 bases short and J 4 bases short, with 7 bases between. CDR1 is SQVTM, CDR2 ANQGSEA, per germline. CDR3 DNA: TGCAGCGGATATTTCACCGGGGAGCTGTTTTTT. This translates into CSGYFTGELFF.

V is TRBV29-1 and J is TRBJ2-7; D is possibly TRBD1 or TRBD2 (5 bases each). Trimming pared 0 bases from V and 0 bases from J, leaving 6 bases between. Per germline, CDR1 SQVTM and CDR2 ANQGSEA. The CDR3 is 13 amino acids. The CDR3 loop is CSVEDGASYEQYF. The CDR3 region has the DNA TGCAGCGTTGAAGACGGGGCCTCCTACGAGCAGTACTTC.

This CDR3 is CASSPTSGGAAETQYF. The CDR3 DNA reads as TGTGCCAGCAGCCCGACTAGCGGGGGGGCCGCAGAGACCCAGTACTTC. The chain employs TRBV12-3 or TRBV12-4 and TRBJ2-5, with TRBD2 identical over 14 bases. J was trimmed by 4 bases and V by 6 bases; bases with no gene match: 7. This CDR3 has 16 amino acids.

This clonotype appeared many times. The rearrangement joins TRBV10-3 to TRBJ2-5; perhaps TRBD1 as D (5 bases). Germline CDR1 reads ENHRY; CDR2 reads SYGVKD. The germline V and J ends were trimmed by 2 bases and 5 bases, with 6 bases remaining between them. CDR3 length: 12 residues. CDR3 DNA sequence: TGTGCCATCAGTGAGCCAGGGGAGACCCAGTACTTC. Translated: CAISEPGETQYF.

V and J are TRBV27 and TRBJ2-3, with 10 bases lining up with TRBD2. Unmatched junction bases numbered 5, after V lost 6 bases and J lost 2 bases. The CDR3 totals 15 residues. Looked up from germline, CDR1 is MNHEY and CDR2 is SMNVEV (reference sequence). DNA for the CDR3: TGTGCCAGCAGCCAACTAGCGGGGTACACAGATACGCAGTATTTT. It codes for CASSQLAGYTDTQYF.

This clonotype was observed at least ten times. The chain uses TRBV12-3 or TRBV12-4 and TRBJ1-3, with 7 bases aligning to TRBD1. The CDR3 is 14 residues long. J gave up 1 base and V 6 bases, and 3 bases lay outside the gene matches. Here the CDR3 reads CASSPTGSGNTIYF. In DNA form, the CDR3 reads TGTGCCAGCAGCCCGACAGGGTCTGGAAACACCATATATTTT.

This clonotype was counted only a few times. V gene TRBV19 combines with J gene TRBJ1-2; D is undetermined. Germline V CDR1 and CDR2: LNHDA, SQIVND (reference sequence). CDR3 length: 13 residues. V was trimmed by 4 bases and J by 4 bases, leaving 10 bases between them. The CDR3 sequence: CASSTSTGYGYTF. The CDR3 DNA sequence: TGTGCCAGTAGTACCTCCACGGGCTATGGCTACACCTTC. Filled out from reference TRBV19 and TRBJ1-2, the complete variable domain reads DGGITQSPKYLFRKEGQNVTLSCEQNLNHDAMYWYRQDPGQGLRLIYYSQIVNDFQKGDIAEGYSVSREKKESFPLTVTSAQKNPTAFYLCASSTSTGYGYTFGSGTRLTVV.

This clonotype appeared once. The J gene is TRBJ1-1, the V gene TRBV12-3 or TRBV12-4; possible D gene TRBD1, 5 bases. Between the trimmed V and J ends, which lost 1 base and 7 bases, there was a span of 13 bases. The CDR3 length is 14 residues. CDR3 nucleotides: TGTGCCAGCAGTTTAGGGGGGGAGGGCGGTGAAGCTTTCTTT. Its protein is CASSLGGEGGEAFF.

This chain joins TRBV6-5 and TRBJ2-6, with D perhaps TRBD2 (5 bases). The V end lost 5 bases, the J end lost 3 bases, and 11 bases lay between the germline ends. This CDR3 comprises 15 residues. Germline V lookup: CDR1 MNHEY, CDR2 SVGAGI. The CDR3 DNA is TGTGCCAGCAGTCGGGGTCTATTTGGGGCCAACGTCCTGACTTTC. Residues: CASSRGLFGANVLTF.

The chain uses TRBV7-6 and TRBJ2-7; D tentatively fits TRBD1 or TRBD2 (7 bases each). V lost 1 base, J lost 0 bases, and 16 bases lay in between. This CDR3 contains 17 residues. Germline-derived CDR1 and CDR2 are SGHVS and FNYEAQ. CDR3 amino acids: CASSLGGGGQNSYEQYF. CDR3 nucleotides: TGTGCCAGCAGCTTAGGGGGGGGGGGACAGAACTCCTACGAGCAGTACTTC.

This clonotype appeared a few times. This rearrangement joins TRBV12-3 or TRBV12-4 to TRBJ2-3; TRBD2 agrees at 14 bases. V trimming: 7 bases; J trimming: 11 bases; junction bases outside the gene matches: 8. The CDR3 contains 14 residues. CDR3 DNA sequence: TGTGCCAGCAACTCAGGACTAGCGGGGGGCCAGCAGTATTTT. It specifies CASNSGLAGGQQYF.

This chain joins TRBV9 and TRBJ1-6; D perhaps matches TRBD1 (5 bases). CDR3 size: 15 residues. CDR1 and CDR2 (germline): SGDLS, YYNGEE. V lost 6 bases and J 6 bases, leaving 16 bases between the germline ends. CDR3 nucleotides: TGTGCCAGCACCGGAGCCCAAAGGGGTAATTCACCCCTCCACTTT. Protein sequence: CASTGAQRGNSPLHF.

This clonotype was seen repeatedly, ten times or more. This sequence joins TRBV7-6 and TRBJ2-7; no firm D call. V was shortened by 3 bases and J by 5 bases, with 8 bases between the two germline ends. Germline V gives CDR1 SGHVS, CDR2 FNYEAQ. There are 12 residues in the CDR3. As DNA, the CDR3 is TGTGCCAGCAGCTTCGGGTTGGACGAGCAGTACTTC. Residues: CASSFGLDEQYF. The variable domain in full, completed from reference TRBV7-6 and TRBJ2-7, reads GAGVSQSPRYKVTKRGQDVALRCDPISGHVSLYWYRQALGQGPEFLTYFNYEAQQDKSGLPNDRFSAERPEGSISTLTIQRTEQRDSAMYRCASSFGLDEQYFGPGTRLTVT.

The chain couples TRBV13 to TRBJ1-6; a possible D gene is TRBD1 (5 bases). Germline CDR1 is PRHDT and CDR2 is FYEKMQ (reference sequence). The ends were cut back, 5 bases at V and 4 bases at J, with 9 bases in the middle. The CDR3 contains 14 residues. CDR3 loop: CASSPRQYNSPLHF. The CDR3 DNA sequence: TGTGCCAGCAGCCCACGACAGTATAATTCACCCCTCCACTTT.

The chain links TRBV7-6 to TRBJ2-7; 9 positions match TRBD1. The CDR3 runs to 15 residues. J gave up 2 bases and V 1 base, and 3 bases lay outside the gene matches. Germline lookup yields CDR1 SGHVS and CDR2 FNYEAQ. The CDR3 DNA sequence: TGTGCCAGCAGCTTAGACCGGGACAGGGCCTACGAGCAGTACTTC. Encoded protein: CASSLDRDRAYEQYF.

This sequence joins TRBV2 and TRBJ1-5; D is uncertain. The CDR3 runs 12 residues. V was cut by 0 bases and J by 7 bases, with 4 bases left in between. The germline V gene encodes CDR1 SNHLY and CDR2 FYNNEI. Here the CDR3 reads CASSEAGQPQHF. CDR3 DNA: TGTGCCAGCAGTGAAGCGGGGCAGCCCCAGCATTTT.

CDR3 DNA sequence: TGTGCCAGTAGTGGTCAGGGACGAGGCGAGCAGTACTTC. Its translation is CASSGQGRGEQYF. This chain uses TRBV19 with TRBJ2-7, with D perhaps given as TRBD1 or TRBD2 (5 bases each). Trimming removed 5 bases at V and 6 bases at J, with 14 bases between. The germline gives CDR1 LNHDA, CDR2 SQIVND (reference sequence). The CDR3 has 13 amino acids.

The sample holds many counts of this clonotype. The chain combines TRBV6-1 with TRBJ2-5, with 10 positions matching TRBD2. Germline CDR1 is MNHNS and CDR2 is SASEGT. Trimming removed 4 bases from V and 5 bases from J; junction bases left unmatched: 7. The length of the CDR3 is 15 residues. The CDR3 region is CASSVSGGAGETQYF. CDR3 nucleotide sequence: TGTGCCAGCAGTGTGAGCGGGGGGGCAGGGGAGACCCAGTACTTC.

The gene calls are TRBV12-3 or TRBV12-4 and TRBJ2-7, with 8 bases identical to TRBD2. Unmatched junction bases numbered 4, after V lost 7 bases and J lost 5 bases. The CDR3 sequence is 12 residues long. Written as DNA, the CDR3 is TGTGCCAGCACCGATAGCGGGAACGAGCAGTACTTC. Translation: CASTDSGNEQYF.

The chain couples TRBV19 to TRBJ2-7, with 7 bases that match TRBD2. This CDR3 is built from 17 residues. Trimming removed 1 base from V and 0 bases from J; junction bases left unmatched: 9. Germline-derived CDR1 and CDR2 are LNHDA and SQIVND (reference sequence). The chain's CDR3 is CASSIVWLAESSYEQYF. In DNA form, the CDR3 reads TGTGCCAGTAGTATAGTCTGGCTAGCGGAGAGCTCCTACGAGCAGTACTTC.

This clonotype was seen only a few times. The chain carries TRBV7-6 and TRBJ2-6, with D perhaps TRBD1 or TRBD2 (6 bases each). Germline V gene data show CDR1 as SGHVS and CDR2 as FNYEAQ. This CDR3 is built from 15 residues. The V end lost 7 bases, the J end lost 0 bases, and 10 bases lay between the germline ends. The CDR3 region is CASTGGFSGANVLTF. CDR3 sequence (DNA): TGTGCCAGCACCGGGGGCTTCTCTGGGGCCAACGTCCTGACTTTC.

The genes are TRBV6-2 or TRBV6-3 and TRBJ2-5, with a possible D match to TRBD2 (5 bases). The CDR3 covers 15 residues. Germline assignment: CDR1 MNHEY and CDR2 SVGEGT. V was shortened by 10 bases and J by 1 base, with 19 bases between the two germline ends. CDR3 bases: TGTGCCACCGAGATATCCACTAGTATCCAAGAGACCCAGTACTTC. Its translation is CATEISTSIQETQYF.

This clonotype was seen more than once but under ten times. The CDR3 coding sequence is TGTGCCATCCTTGACAGGGCCAACTATGGCTACACCTTC. Its protein product is CAILDRANYGYTF. The rearrangement joins TRBV7-9 to TRBJ1-2; 7 nucleotides match TRBD1. After removal of 10 bases from V and 2 bases from J, the junction contained 7 bases not matched to a gene. The CDR3 covers 13 residues. Germline V lookup: CDR1 SEHNR, CDR2 FQNEAQ (reference sequence).